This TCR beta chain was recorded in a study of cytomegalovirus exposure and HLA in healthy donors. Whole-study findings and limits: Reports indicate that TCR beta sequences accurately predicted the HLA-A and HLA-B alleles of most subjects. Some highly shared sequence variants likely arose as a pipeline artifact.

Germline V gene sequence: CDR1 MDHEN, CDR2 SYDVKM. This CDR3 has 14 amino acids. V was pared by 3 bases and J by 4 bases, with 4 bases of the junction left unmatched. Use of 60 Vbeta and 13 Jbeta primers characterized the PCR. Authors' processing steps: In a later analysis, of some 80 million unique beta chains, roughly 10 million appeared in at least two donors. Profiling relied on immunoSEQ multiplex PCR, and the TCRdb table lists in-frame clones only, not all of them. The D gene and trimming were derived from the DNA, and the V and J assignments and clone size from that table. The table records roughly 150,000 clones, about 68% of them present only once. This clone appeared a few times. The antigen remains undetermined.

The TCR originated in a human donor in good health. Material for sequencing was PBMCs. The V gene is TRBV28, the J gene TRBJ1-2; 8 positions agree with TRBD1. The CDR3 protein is CASSLAGTGYGYTF. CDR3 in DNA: TGTGCCAGCAGTTTGGCCGGGACAGGCTATGGCTACACCTTC.